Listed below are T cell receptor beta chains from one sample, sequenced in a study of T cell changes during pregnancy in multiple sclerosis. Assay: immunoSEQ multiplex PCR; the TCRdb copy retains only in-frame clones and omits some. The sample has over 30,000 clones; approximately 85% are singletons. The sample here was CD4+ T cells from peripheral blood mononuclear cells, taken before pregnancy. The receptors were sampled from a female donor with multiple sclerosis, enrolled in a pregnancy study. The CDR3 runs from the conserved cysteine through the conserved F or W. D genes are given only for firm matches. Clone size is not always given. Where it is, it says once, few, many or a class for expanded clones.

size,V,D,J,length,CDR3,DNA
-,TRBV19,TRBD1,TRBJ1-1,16,CASTPGQGVMNTEAFF,TGTGCCAGTACCCCGGGACAGGGTGTTATGAACACTGAAGCTTTCTTT
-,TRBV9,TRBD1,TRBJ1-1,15,CASSARTGGPTEAFF,TGTGCCAGCAGCGCCCGAACAGGGGGACCCACTGAAGCTTTCTTT
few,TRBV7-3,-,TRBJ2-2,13,CASSSRSTGELFF,TGTGCCAGCAGCTCTAGAAGTACCGGGGAGCTGTTTTTT
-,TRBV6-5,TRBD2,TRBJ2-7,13,CASKGLATYEQYF,TGTGCCAGCAAAGGACTAGCAACCTACGAGCAGTACTTC
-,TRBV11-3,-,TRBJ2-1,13,CASSTRGGHEQFF,TGTGCCAGCAGCACCCGGGGTGGGCATGAGCAGTTCTTC
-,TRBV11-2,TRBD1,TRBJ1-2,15,CASSPIRGRVYGYTF,TGTGCCAGCAGCCCCATCAGGGGGCGCGTCTATGGCTACACCTTC
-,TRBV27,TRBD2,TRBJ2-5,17,CASSLYGLGGAQETQYF,TGTGCCAGCAGTTTATATGGCCTCGGGGGGGCTCAAGAGACCCAGTACTTC
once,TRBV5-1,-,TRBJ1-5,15,CASSLVAGGNQPQHF,TGCGCCAGCAGCTTAGTAGCAGGGGGCAATCAGCCCCAGCATTTT
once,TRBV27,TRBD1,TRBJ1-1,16,CASSADRVGFLAEAFF,TGTGCCAGCAGTGCCGACAGGGTTGGTTTTCTCGCTGAAGCTTTCTTT
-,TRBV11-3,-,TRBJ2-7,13,CASSQGARYEQYF,TGTGCCAGCAGCCAAGGGGCAAGATACGAGCAGTACTTC
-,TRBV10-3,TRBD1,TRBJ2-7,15,CAISETDRGNYEQYF,TGTGCCATCAGTGAGACGGACAGGGGGAACTACGAGCAGTACTTC
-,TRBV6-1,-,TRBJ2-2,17,CASSEALGAGRAGELFF,TGTGCCAGCAGTGAAGCGCTGGGGGCAGGGAGGGCCGGGGAGCTGTTTTTT
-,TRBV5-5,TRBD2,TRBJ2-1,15,CASSRAASGYNEQFF,TGTGCCAGCAGCCGGGCGGCTAGCGGGTACAATGAGCAGTTCTTC
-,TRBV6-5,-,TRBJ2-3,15,CASSYSEKLTDTQYF,TGTGCCAGCAGTTACTCGGAGAAATTGACAGATACGCAGTATTTT
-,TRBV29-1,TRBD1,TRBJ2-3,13,CSAYRGSGDTQYF,TGCAGCGCCTACAGGGGATCCGGGGATACGCAGTATTTT
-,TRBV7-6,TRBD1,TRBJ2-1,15,CASSSGGTGGFGQFF,TGTGCCAGCAGCTCCGGCGGGACAGGGGGGTTCGGGCAGTTCTTC
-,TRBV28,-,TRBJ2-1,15,CASTQLVRSYNEQFF,TGTGCCAGCACCCAACTAGTGCGCTCCTACAATGAGCAGTTCTTC
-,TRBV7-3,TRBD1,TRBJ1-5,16,CASSPTDRGLNQPQHF,TGTGCCAGCAGCCCTACGGACAGGGGGCTCAATCAGCCCCAGCATTTT
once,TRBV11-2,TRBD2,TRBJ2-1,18,CASSLEGLAGGSYNEQFF,TGTGCCAGCAGCTTAGAAGGGCTAGCGGGAGGTTCTTACAATGAGCAGTTCTTC
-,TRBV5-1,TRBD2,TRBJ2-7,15,CASSSLAGGSYEQYF,TGCGCCAGCAGCTCTCTAGCGGGAGGGTCTTACGAGCAGTACTTC
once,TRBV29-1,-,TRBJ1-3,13,CSVEAQSGNTIYF,TGCAGCGTTGAAGCGCAGTCTGGAAACACCATATATTTT
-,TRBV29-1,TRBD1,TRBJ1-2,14,CSVEPHRDRGGYTF,TGCAGCGTTGAGCCCCACCGGGACAGGGGTGGCTACACCTTC
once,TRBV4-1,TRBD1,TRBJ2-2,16,CASSQRQGRATGELFF,TGCGCCAGCAGCCAGAGACAGGGCCGTGCCACCGGGGAGCTGTTTTTT
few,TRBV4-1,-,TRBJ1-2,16,CASSQDFGRGRDGYTF,TGCGCCAGCAGCCAAGATTTTGGCAGGGGAAGGGATGGCTACACCTTC
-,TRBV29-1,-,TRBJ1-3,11,CSIRQGPAIYF,TGCAGCATCCGCCAGGGCCCCGCCATATATTTT
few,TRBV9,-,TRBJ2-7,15,CASSVANSPTYEQYF,TGTGCCAGCAGCGTAGCCAACAGCCCTACCTACGAGCAGTACTTC
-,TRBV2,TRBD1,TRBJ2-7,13,CASSGDRRGEQYF,TGTGCCAGCAGTGGGGACAGACGCGGGGAGCAGTACTTC
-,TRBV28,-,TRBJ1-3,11,CASTSGDTIYF,TGTGCCAGCACCTCGGGGGACACCATATATTTT
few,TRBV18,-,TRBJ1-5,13,CASSPIGEQPQHF,TGTGCCAGCTCACCAATAGGGGAACAGCCCCAGCATTTT
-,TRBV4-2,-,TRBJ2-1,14,CASSQDQKSLEQFF,TGTGCCAGCAGCCAAGATCAAAAGAGTCTTGAGCAGTTCTTC
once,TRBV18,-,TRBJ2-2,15,CASSPRRVSTGELFF,TGTGCCAGCTCCCCAAGGAGAGTCAGCACCGGGGAGCTGTTTTTT
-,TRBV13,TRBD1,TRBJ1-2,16,CASSLSPDRVNYGYTF,TGTGCCAGCAGCTTAAGTCCGGACAGGGTGAACTATGGCTACACCTTC
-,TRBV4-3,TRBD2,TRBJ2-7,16,CASSQDRGRAIYEQYF,TGCGCCAGCAGCCAAGATCGCGGGAGGGCCATCTACGAGCAGTACTTC
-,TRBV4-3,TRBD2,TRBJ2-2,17,CASSQERASGYTGELFF,TGCGCCAGCAGCCAAGAGAGGGCTAGCGGCTACACCGGGGAGCTGTTTTTT
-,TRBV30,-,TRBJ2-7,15,CAWSATIGNTGEQYF,TGTGCCTGGAGTGCAACAATCGGGAATACGGGCGAGCAGTACTTC
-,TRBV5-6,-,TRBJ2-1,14,CASSLGTSYNEQFF,TGTGCCAGCAGCTTGGGTACTTCCTACAATGAGCAGTTCTTC
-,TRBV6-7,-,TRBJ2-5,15,CASSYRRKNGETQYF,TGTGCCAGCAGTTACAGGCGGAAAAACGGGGAGACCCAGTACTTC
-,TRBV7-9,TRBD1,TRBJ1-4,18,CASSLTRTGGIFNEKLFF,TGTGCCAGCAGCTTAACCCGGACAGGGGGGATATTTAATGAAAAACTGTTTTTT
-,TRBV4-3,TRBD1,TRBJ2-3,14,CASSRDRFPDTQYF,TGCGCCAGCAGCCGGGACAGGTTTCCAGATACGCAGTATTTT
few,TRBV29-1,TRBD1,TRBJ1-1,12,CSVRQGLTEAFF,TGCAGCGTTCGACAGGGCTTAACTGAAGCTTTCTTT